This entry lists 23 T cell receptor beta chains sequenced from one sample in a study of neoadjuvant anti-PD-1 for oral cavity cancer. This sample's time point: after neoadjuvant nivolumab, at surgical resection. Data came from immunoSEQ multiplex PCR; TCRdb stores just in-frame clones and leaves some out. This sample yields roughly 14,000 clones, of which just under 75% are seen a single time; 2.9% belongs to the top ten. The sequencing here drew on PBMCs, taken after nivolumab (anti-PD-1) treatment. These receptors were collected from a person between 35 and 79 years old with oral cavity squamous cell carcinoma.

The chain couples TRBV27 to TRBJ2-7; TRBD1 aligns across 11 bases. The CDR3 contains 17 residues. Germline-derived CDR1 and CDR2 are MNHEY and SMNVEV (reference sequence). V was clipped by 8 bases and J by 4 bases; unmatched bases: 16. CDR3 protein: CASRNLGRDRGDYEQYF. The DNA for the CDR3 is TGTGCCAGCCGAAATCTTGGTAGGGACAGGGGGGATTACGAGCAGTACTTC.

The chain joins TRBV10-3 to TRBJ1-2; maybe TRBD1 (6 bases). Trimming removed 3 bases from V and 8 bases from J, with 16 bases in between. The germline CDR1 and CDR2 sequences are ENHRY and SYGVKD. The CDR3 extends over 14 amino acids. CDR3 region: CAISDSGTTVGYTF. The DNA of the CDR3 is TGTGCCATCAGTGATTCCGGGACAACGGTCGGCTACACCTTC.

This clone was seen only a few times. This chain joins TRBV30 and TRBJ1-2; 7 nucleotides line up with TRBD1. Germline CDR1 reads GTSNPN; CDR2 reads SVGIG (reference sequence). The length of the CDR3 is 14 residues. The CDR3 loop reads CAKSRDSSNYGYTF. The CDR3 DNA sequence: TGTGCGAAGTCGCGGGACAGCTCTAACTATGGCTACACCTTC. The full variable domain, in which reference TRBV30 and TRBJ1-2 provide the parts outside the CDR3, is SQTIHQWPATLVQPVGSPLSLECTVEGTSNPNLYWYRQAAGRGLQLLFYSVGIGQISSEVPQNLSASRPQDRQFILSSKKLLLSDSGFYLCAKSRDSSNYGYTFGSGTRLTVV.

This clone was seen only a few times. CDR3 DNA sequence: TGCGCCAGCAGTTACGGACAGGCGAACACTGAAGCTTTCTTT. This translates into CASSYGQANTEAFF. V usage is TRBV10-1 and J usage is TRBJ1-1; 7 nucleotides agree with TRBD1. Germline-derived CDR1 and CDR2 are WNHNN and SYGVQD (reference sequence). With V trimmed by 5 bases and J by 1 base, 4 bases remained unmatched. This CDR3 spans 14 amino acids.

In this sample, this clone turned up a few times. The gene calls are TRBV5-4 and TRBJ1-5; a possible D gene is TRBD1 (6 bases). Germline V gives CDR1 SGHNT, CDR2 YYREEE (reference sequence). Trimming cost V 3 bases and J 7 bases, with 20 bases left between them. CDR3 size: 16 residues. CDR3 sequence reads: CASSWWEQGEGQPQHF. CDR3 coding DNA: TGTGCCAGCAGCTGGTGGGAACAGGGCGAGGGACAGCCCCAGCATTTT.

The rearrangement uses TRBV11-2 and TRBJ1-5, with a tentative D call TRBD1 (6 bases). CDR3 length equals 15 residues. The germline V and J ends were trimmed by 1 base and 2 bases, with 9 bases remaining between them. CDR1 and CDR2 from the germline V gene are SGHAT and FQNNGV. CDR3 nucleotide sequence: TGTGCCAGCAGCTTAGGCGCAGGGGGCAATCAGCCCCAGCATTTT. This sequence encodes CASSLGAGGNQPQHF. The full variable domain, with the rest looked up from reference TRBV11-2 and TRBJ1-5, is EAGVAQSPRYKIIEKRQSVAFWCNPISGHATLYWYQQILGQGPKLLIQFQNNGVVDDSQLPKDRFSAERLKGVDSTLKIQPAKLEDSAVYLCASSLGAGGNQPQHFGDGTRLSIL.

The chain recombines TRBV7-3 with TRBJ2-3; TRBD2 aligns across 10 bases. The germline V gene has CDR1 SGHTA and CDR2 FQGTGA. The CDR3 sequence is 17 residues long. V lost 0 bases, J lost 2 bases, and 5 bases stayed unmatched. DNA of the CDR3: TGTGCCAGCAGCTTAACAGCGACTAGCGGGTCCACAGATACGCAGTATTTT. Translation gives CASSLTATSGSTDTQYF.

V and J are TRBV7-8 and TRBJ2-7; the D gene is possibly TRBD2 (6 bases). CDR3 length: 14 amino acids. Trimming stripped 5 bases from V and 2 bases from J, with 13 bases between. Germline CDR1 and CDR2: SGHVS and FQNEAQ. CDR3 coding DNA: TGTGCCAGCAGCACCGGTCCGGGGGCCTACGAGCAGTACTTC. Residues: CASSTGPGAYEQYF.

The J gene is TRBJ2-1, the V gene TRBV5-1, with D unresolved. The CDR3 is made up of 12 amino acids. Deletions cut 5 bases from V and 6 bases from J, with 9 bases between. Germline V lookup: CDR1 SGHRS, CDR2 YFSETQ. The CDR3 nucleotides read TGCGCCAGCAGAGCTGATGGCAATGAGCAGTTCTTC. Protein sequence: CASRADGNEQFF.

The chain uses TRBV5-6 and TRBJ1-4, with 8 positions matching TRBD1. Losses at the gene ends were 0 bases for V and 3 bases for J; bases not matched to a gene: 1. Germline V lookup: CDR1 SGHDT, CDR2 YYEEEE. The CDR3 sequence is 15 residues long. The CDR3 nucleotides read TGTGCCAGCAGCTTGGTGGACAGGGCTAATGAAAAACTGTTTTTT. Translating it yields CASSLVDRANEKLFF.

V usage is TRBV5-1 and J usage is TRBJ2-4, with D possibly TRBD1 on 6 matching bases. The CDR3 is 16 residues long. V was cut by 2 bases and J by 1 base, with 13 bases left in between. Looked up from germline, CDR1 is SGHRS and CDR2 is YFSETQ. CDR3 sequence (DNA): TGCGCCAGCAGCTTCCCGACAGGTCTGGCCAAAAACATTCAGTACTTC. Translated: CASSFPTGLAKNIQYF. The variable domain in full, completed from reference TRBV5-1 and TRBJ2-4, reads KAGVTQTPRYLIKTRGQQVTLSCSPISGHRSVSWYQQTPGQGLQFLFEYFSETQRNKGNFPGRFSGRQFSNSRSEMNVSTLELGDSALYLCASSFPTGLAKNIQYFGAGTRLSVL.

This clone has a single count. CDR3 in amino acids: CASTLSGGGGGEQYF. The CDR3 nucleotides read TGTGCCAGCACCCTATCGGGGGGGGGCGGCGGGGAGCAGTACTTC. The chain employs TRBV6-5 and TRBJ2-7; 8 bases align to TRBD2. The CDR3 sequence is 15 residues long. The V and J ends lost 7 bases and 7 bases, in that order; junction bases with no gene match: 15. Germline values: CDR1 MNHEY, CDR2 SVGAGI.

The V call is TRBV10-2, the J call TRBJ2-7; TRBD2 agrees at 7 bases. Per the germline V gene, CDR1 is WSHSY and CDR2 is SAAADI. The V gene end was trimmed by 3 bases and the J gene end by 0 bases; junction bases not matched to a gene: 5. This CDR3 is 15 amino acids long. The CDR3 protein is CASSDPAGPSYEQYF. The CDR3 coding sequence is TGCGCCAGCAGTGACCCAGCGGGGCCCTCCTACGAGCAGTACTTC.

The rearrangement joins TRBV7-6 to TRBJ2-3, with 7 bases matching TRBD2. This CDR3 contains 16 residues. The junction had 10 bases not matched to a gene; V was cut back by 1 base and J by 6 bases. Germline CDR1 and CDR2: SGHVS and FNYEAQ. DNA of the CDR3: TGTGCCAGCAGCTTAGGTGCCGGGAGGAGAGGGGATACGCAGTATTTT. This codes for CASSLGAGRRGDTQYF.

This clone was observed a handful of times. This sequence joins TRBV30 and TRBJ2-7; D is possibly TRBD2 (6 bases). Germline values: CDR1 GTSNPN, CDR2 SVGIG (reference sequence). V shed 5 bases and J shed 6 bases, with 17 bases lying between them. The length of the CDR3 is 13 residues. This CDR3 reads CAWGRRGIGEQYF. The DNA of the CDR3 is TGTGCCTGGGGACGGAGGGGAATAGGCGAGCAGTACTTC.

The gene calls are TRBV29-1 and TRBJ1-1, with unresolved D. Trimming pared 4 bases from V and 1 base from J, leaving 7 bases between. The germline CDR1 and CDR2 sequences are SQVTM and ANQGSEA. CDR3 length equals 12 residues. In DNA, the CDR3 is TGCAGCGTTGGTCGAGCGAACACTGAAGCTTTCTTT. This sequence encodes CSVGRANTEAFF.

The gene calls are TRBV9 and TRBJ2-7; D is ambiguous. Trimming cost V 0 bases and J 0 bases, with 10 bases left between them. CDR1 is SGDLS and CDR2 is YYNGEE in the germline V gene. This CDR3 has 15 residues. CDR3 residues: CASSVGVESSYEQYF. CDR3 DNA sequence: TGTGCCAGCAGCGTAGGTGTGGAATCCTCCTACGAGCAGTACTTC.

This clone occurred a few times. The CDR3 bases are TGTGCCAGCTCCCCAGGGGGGCAGACCTACGAGCAGTACTTC. Translating it yields CASSPGGQTYEQYF. The V call is TRBV18, the J call TRBJ2-7, with D maybe TRBD1 (7 bases). Trimming left V 6 bases short and J 2 bases short, with 14 bases between. The CDR3 runs 14 residues. Germline CDR1 and CDR2: KGHSH and LQKENI.

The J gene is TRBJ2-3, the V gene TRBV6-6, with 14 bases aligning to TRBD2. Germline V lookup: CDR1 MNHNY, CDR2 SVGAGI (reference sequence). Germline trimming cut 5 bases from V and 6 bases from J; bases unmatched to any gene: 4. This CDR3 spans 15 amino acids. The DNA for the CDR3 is TGTGCCAGCAGTCGACTAGCGGGAGGGTCCGATACGCAGTATTTT. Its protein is CASSRLAGGSDTQYF.

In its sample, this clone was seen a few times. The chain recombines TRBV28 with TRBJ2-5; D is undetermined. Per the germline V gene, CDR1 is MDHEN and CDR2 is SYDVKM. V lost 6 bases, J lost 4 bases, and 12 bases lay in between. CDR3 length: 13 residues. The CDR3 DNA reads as TGTGCCAGCAGCCCTCTGGCAGGAGAGACCCAGTACTTC. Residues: CASSPLAGETQYF.

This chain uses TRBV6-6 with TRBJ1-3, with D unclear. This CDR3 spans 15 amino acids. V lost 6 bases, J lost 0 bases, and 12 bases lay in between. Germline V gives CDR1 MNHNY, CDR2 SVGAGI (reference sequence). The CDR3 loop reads CASSQGLLSGNTIYF. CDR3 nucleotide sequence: TGTGCCAGCAGCCAAGGACTTCTCTCTGGAAACACCATATATTTT.

The DNA of the CDR3 is TGTGCCAGCAGCCCAGGGCTAGAAGCTTTCTTT. It encodes CASSPGLEAFF. V is TRBV11-2 and J is TRBJ1-1; maybe TRBD1 (5 bases). The CDR3 length is 11 residues. In germline, CDR1 is SGHAT, CDR2 FQNNGV. Trimming stripped 5 bases from V and 8 bases from J, with 9 bases between.

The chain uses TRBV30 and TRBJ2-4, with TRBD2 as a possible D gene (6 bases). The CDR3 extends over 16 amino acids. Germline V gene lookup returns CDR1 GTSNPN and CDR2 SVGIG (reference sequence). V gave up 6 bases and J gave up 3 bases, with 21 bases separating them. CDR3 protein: CACAKAGLAGKNIQYF. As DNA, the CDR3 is TGTGCCTGTGCGAAGGCGGGGCTAGCAGGCAAAAACATTCAGTACTTC.